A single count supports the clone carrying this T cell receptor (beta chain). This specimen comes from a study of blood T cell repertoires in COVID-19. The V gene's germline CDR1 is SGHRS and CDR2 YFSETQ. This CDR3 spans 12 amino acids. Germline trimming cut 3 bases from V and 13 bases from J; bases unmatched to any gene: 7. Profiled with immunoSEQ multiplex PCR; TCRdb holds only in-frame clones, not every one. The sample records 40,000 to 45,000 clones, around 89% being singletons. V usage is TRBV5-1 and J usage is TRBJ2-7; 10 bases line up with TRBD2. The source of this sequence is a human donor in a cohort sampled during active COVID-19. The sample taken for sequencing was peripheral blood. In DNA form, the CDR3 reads TGCGCCAGCAGCTCAGCGGGGGGGGACTTTTACTTC. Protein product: CASSSAGGDFYF.